The source of this T cell receptor beta chain is a study of post-analysis software for immune sequencing data. About the study: Secondary progressive, relapsing-remitting and progressive-relapsing multiple sclerosis were among the included disease courses. General study results and limits: In patients, 4 to 6 TRBV segments were more frequent than in controls, with TRBV5-6, TRBV5-1 and TRBV20-1 among them. Multiple sclerosis was associated with a significant reduction in normalized Chao1 diversity relative to controls.

As regards this clonotype: Its antigen is still unknown.

Built from TCR beta cDNA, the libraries had unique molecular identifiers in them. T cells numbering roughly 1 to 10 million gave rise to roughly 550,000 cDNA molecules. TCRdb redid the calling of the PCR reads with MiXCR, one entry per CDR3 protein. The table includes 170,000 or so distinct CDR3 sequences, over 25% detected once. V was clipped by 0 bases and J by 6 bases, with 18 bases between them. The CDR3 is made up of 17 amino acids. Germline-derived CDR1 and CDR2 are SGHDN and FVKESK. V is TRBV14 and J is TRBJ2-1, with D perhaps matching TRBD2 (5 bases). Sequencing input: blood. This TCR derives from a girl aged 5-17 years with multiple sclerosis. CDR3 in DNA: TGTGCCAGCAGCCAAGAGGTCGCTAGCAGGATCGTCAATGAGCAGTTCTTC. Amino acids: CASSQEVASRIVNEQFF.